This TCR beta chain was profiled in a study of blood T cell repertoires in COVID-19. Germline V gives CDR1 MNHEY, CDR2 SVGAGI. Trimming shortened V by 2 bases and J by 8 bases, and 10 bases separated the two germline ends. The CDR3 consists of 14 residues. Authors' data handling: Amplification of reference gene primers was used by the study to estimate nucleated cell counts. The repertoire was sequenced with immunoSEQ multiplex PCR; TCRdb's copy has only in-frame clones and lacks some. For V, J and clone size, that table is used; D and trimming come from the DNA. Of more than 70,000 clones in the sample, 80% to 90% are singletons; the top ten hold roughly 6.2%.

Sequencing was done on a sample of peripheral blood. The chain links TRBV6-5 to TRBJ1-6, with a tentative D call TRBD1 (5 bases). The TCR was taken from a man aged 50 to 60 with active COVID-19. CDR3 bases: TGTGCCAGCAGTTACATCAGGGTGGATTCACCCCTCCACTTT. It specifies CASSYIRVDSPLHF.